Each of the 18 T cell receptor beta chains below was sequenced from the same sample in a study of blood T cell repertoires in COVID-19. Assay used: immunoSEQ multiplex PCR; TCRdb lists only in-frame clones, some missing. The sample includes tens of thousands of clones, about 91% seen only once; the top ten take roughly 2.3%. The material sequenced was peripheral blood. These receptor sequences come from a human donor with active COVID-19. The donor label of this sample is uncertain.

The chain joins TRBV25-1 to TRBJ1-2; D is unclear. The CDR3 covers 14 residues. Per germline, CDR1 MGHDK and CDR2 SYGVNS. Trimming left V 2 bases short and J 4 bases short, with 11 bases between. The CDR3 coding sequence is TGTGCCAGCAGTGAAGGTCCAGAAAGCTATGGCTACACCTTC. Amino acid sequence: CASSEGPESYGYTF.

The J gene is TRBJ2-7, the V gene TRBV7-3; D is perhaps TRBD2 (5 bases). Germline CDR1 reads SGHTA; CDR2 reads FQGTGA. Trimming stripped 3 bases from V and 7 bases from J, with 16 bases between. This CDR3 comprises 14 residues. CDR3 loop: CASSFEGKPWEQYF. The CDR3 region has the DNA TGTGCCAGCAGCTTTGAGGGTAAACCTTGGGAGCAGTACTTC.

The chain recombines TRBV5-1 with TRBJ2-7, with 7 bases aligning to TRBD1. V was pared by 0 bases and J by 3 bases, with 3 bases of the junction left unmatched. CDR3 length equals 14 residues. CDR1 and CDR2 (germline): SGHRS, YFSETQ. The CDR3 loop reads CASSLGQGDYEQYF. For the CDR3, the DNA is TGCGCCAGCAGCTTGGGACAGGGCGACTACGAGCAGTACTTC. Looking up the rest from reference TRBV5-1 and TRBJ2-7 gives the full variable domain: KAGVTQTPRYLIKTRGQQVTLSCSPISGHRSVSWYQQTPGQGLQFLFEYFSETQRNKGNFPGRFSGRQFSNSRSEMNVSTLELGDSALYLCASSLGQGDYEQYFGPGTRLTVT.

The genes are TRBV5-1 and TRBJ2-7; 8 bases align to TRBD1. This CDR3 comprises 14 residues. Per the germline V gene, CDR1 is SGHRS and CDR2 is YFSETQ. The trim removed 2 bases at V and 5 bases at J, leaving 6 bases unmatched. The CDR3 nucleotides read TGCGCCAGCAGCTTCCCGGACAGGGCCCACGAGCAGTACTTC. It encodes CASSFPDRAHEQYF.

This clone has a single count. V and J are TRBV18 and TRBJ2-3, with 9 bases aligning to TRBD1. The CDR3 is made up of 17 amino acids. Per the germline V gene, CDR1 is KGHSH and CDR2 is LQKENI. V lost 3 bases to trimming and J lost 1 base; unmatched junction nucleotides: 8. Written as DNA, the CDR3 is TGTGCCAGCTCACCGGTACAGGGGGCGTTCGGCACAGATACGCAGTATTTT. Its protein product is CASSPVQGAFGTDTQYF.

The rearrangement links TRBV3-1 (or the pseudogene TRBV3-2) to TRBJ1-3; D possibly corresponds to TRBD1 (5 bases). V gave up 2 bases and J gave up 4 bases, with 12 bases separating them. The CDR3 consists of 15 residues. CDR1 is LGHDT and CDR2 is YNNKEL in the germline V gene (reference sequence). CDR3 sequence (DNA): TGTGCCAGCAGCCAATATGAAGGGGTCGGAAACACCATATATTTT. It is translated as CASSQYEGVGNTIYF.

The chain links TRBV12-3 or TRBV12-4 to TRBJ2-7; possibly TRBD2 for D (6 bases). With 2 bases removed from V and 3 bases from J, the gap between germline ends came to 8 bases. The CDR3 spans 13 residues. CDR3 in amino acids: CASSLRGFYEQYF. CDR3 sequence (DNA): TGTGCCAGCAGTTTACGGGGGTTCTACGAGCAGTACTTC.

The J gene is TRBJ2-3, the V gene TRBV7-9; D is tentatively TRBD1 or TRBD2 (6 bases each). This CDR3 has 16 amino acids. The V gene lost 5 bases and the J gene lost 4 bases, with 19 bases spanning the gap. Germline V gene sequence: CDR1 SEHNR, CDR2 FQNEAQ (reference sequence). In DNA, the CDR3 is TGTGCCAGCAGCAAAGGGGGAGGACAAACGTCAGATACGCAGTATTTT. Amino acids: CASSKGGGQTSDTQYF.

The V call is TRBV7-8, the J call TRBJ2-5, with 9 bases matching TRBD2. Germline CDR1 is SGHVS and CDR2 is FQNEAQ. J lost 4 bases, V lost 2 bases, and 8 bases had no gene match. The CDR3 is 16 residues long. The CDR3 region is CASSLFGGGAPETQYF. The CDR3, as DNA: TGTGCCAGCAGCTTATTCGGCGGGGGGGCCCCAGAGACCCAGTACTTC.

This clone was seen more than once but under ten times. J is TRBJ2-7 and V is TRBV6-5, with a possible D match to TRBD1 (5 bases). CDR3 length equals 12 residues. CDR1 MNHEY and CDR2 SVGAGI come from the germline V gene. V lost 8 bases, J lost 2 bases, and 10 bases lay in between. CDR3 DNA sequence: TGTGCCAGCCGCATGGGGCCCTACGAGCAGTACTTC. Its protein product is CASRMGPYEQYF.

The V and J genes are TRBV5-4 and TRBJ2-1; D possibly corresponds to TRBD2 (5 bases). Deletions cut 4 bases from V and 6 bases from J, with 23 bases between. CDR3 length equals 17 residues. Germline loops: CDR1 SGHNT, CDR2 YYREEE (reference sequence). The CDR3 here is CASSPRSPGPSGNEQFF. The CDR3 region has the DNA TGTGCCAGCAGCCCAAGAAGTCCGGGCCCAAGCGGCAATGAGCAGTTCTTC.

The chain recombines TRBV18 with TRBJ1-6, with D uncertain. CDR1 and CDR2 (germline): KGHSH, LQKENI. The V gene lost 1 base and the J gene lost 6 bases, with 19 bases spanning the gap. The CDR3 spans 18 residues. CDR3 sequence reads: CASSPRGEQTIFNSPLHF. DNA for the CDR3: TGTGCCAGCTCACCACGGGGTGAACAGACTATTTTTAATTCACCCCTCCACTTT. Full variable domain (missing parts from reference TRBV18 and TRBJ1-6): NAGVMQNPRHLVRRRGQEARLRCSPMKGHSHVYWYRQLPEEGLKFMVYLQKENIIDESGMPKERFSAEFPKEGPSILRIQQVVRGDSAAYFCASSPRGEQTIFNSPLHFGNGTRLTVT.

The chain recombines TRBV28 with TRBJ1-1; tentatively, D is TRBD1 (6 bases). This CDR3 region has 16 residues. The V end lost 2 bases, the J end lost 0 bases, and 13 bases lay between the germline ends. Germline lookup yields CDR1 MDHEN and CDR2 SYDVKM. DNA for the CDR3: TGTGCCAGCAGTTTACCGAGGGGGTTTATGAACACTGAAGCTTTCTTT. Translation: CASSLPRGFMNTEAFF.

The V gene is TRBV19, the J gene TRBJ2-3; the match to TRBD2 covers 7 bases. The V gene end was trimmed by 1 base and the J gene end by 4 bases; junction bases not matched to a gene: 5. The CDR3 loop spans 15 amino acids. Germline CDR1 and CDR2: LNHDA and SQIVND (reference sequence). CDR3 sequence (DNA): TGTGCCAGTAGTATAGCAGCGGGGAGCCCAGATACGCAGTATTTT. The encoded protein is CASSIAAGSPDTQYF.

The chain carries TRBV2 and TRBJ2-2, with TRBD2 matching 9 bases. V was pared by 3 bases and J by 5 bases, with 4 bases of the junction left unmatched. Germline CDR1 reads SNHLY; CDR2 reads FYNNEI. This CDR3 has 15 amino acids. The CDR3 loop reads CASSESGGITGELFF. As DNA, the CDR3 is TGTGCCAGCAGTGAGAGCGGGGGGATAACCGGGGAGCTGTTTTTT.

The chain uses TRBV5-1 and TRBJ2-2, with D unresolved. V was shortened by 1 base and J by 0 bases, with 7 bases between the two germline ends. From germline, CDR1 is SGHRS and CDR2 YFSETQ. The CDR3 is 15 amino acids. The CDR3 protein is CASSLFWPNTGELFF. The CDR3 bases are TGCGCCAGCAGCTTGTTTTGGCCGAACACCGGGGAGCTGTTTTTT. Using reference TRBV5-1 and TRBJ2-2 for the parts outside the CDR3, the full variable domain is KAGVTQTPRYLIKTRGQQVTLSCSPISGHRSVSWYQQTPGQGLQFLFEYFSETQRNKGNFPGRFSGRQFSNSRSEMNVSTLELGDSALYLCASSLFWPNTGELFFGEGSRLTVL.

This clone occurred once. This chain uses TRBV19 with TRBJ2-2, with unresolved D. V was clipped by 6 bases and J by 0 bases, with 8 bases between them. Germline CDR1 and CDR2: LNHDA and SQIVND (reference sequence). This CDR3 has 14 residues. The CDR3 DNA follows: TGTGCCAGTAGGTCCAATGCGAACACCGGGGAGCTGTTTTTT. Translating gives CASRSNANTGELFF.

V is TRBV7-2 and J is TRBJ1-6; TRBD1 might be the D (5 bases). The CDR3 covers 16 residues. Germline V CDR1 and CDR2: SGHTA, FQGNSA. V was cut by 0 bases and J by 8 bases, with 14 bases left in between. The CDR3 region has the DNA TGTGCCAGCAGCTTAGCAGGTGGAATAGGGGATTCACCCCTCCACTTT. Encoded protein: CASSLAGGIGDSPLHF.